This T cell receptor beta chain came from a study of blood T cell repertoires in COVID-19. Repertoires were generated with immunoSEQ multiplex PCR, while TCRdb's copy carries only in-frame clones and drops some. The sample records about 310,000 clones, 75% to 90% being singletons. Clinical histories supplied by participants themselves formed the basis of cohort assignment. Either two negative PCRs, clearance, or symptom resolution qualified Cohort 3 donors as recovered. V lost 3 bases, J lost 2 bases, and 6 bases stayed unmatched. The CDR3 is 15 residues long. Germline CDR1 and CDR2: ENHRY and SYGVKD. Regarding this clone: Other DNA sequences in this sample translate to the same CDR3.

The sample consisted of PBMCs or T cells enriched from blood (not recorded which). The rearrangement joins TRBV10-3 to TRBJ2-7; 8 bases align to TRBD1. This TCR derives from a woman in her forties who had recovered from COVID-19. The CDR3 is CAISDSGTGAYEQYF. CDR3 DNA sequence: TGTGCCATCAGTGACTCCGGGACAGGAGCCTACGAGCAGTACTTC.